This TCR beta chain was retrieved from a study of T cell clonality in common variable immunodeficiency. CDR3 length equals 14 residues. Germline values: CDR1 MNHEY, CDR2 SVGEGT. Trimming at V came to 4 bases and at J to 4 bases, leaving 4 bases not matched to a gene. Worth noting for this clone: Its target is unknown. The read finishes 3 residues shy of the CDR3 end, and the germline J gene is used to complete it.

Study-level points and caveats: Fewer deletions and N-nucleotide insertions were reportedly seen in common variable immunodeficiency TCR beta sequences.

TCRdb's copy holds only in-frame clones and misses some; the assay was immunoSEQ multiplex PCR. The repertoire shows approximately 2,500 clones, none seen only once; the top ten take roughly 9.6%. Source material: peripheral blood mononuclear cells. The clonotype was recovered from a human donor with common variable immunodeficiency. The chain has TRBV6-2 or TRBV6-3 and TRBJ2-3; 8 bases match TRBD2. The CDR3 sequence: CASSWTSFADTQYF. The CDR3 bases that were read are TGTGCCAGCAGTTGGACTAGCTTTGCAGATACG.